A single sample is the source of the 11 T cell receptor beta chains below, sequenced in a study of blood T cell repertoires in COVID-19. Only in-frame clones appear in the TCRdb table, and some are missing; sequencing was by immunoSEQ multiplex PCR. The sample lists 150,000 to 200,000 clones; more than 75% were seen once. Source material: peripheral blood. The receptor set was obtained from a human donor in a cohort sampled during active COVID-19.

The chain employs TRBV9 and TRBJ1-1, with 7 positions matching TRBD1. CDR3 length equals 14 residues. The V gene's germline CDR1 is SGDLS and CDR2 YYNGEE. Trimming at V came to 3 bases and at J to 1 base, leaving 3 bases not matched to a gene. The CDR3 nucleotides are TGTGCCAGCAGCGCCCAGGGGGGGAACACTGAAGCTTTCTTT. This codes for CASSAQGGNTEAFF.

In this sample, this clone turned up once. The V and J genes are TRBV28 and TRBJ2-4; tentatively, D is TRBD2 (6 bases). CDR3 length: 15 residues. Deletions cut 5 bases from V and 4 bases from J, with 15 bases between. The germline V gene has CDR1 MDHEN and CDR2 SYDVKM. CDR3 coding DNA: TGTGCCAGCAGTAATAGCGGACTAACTAAAAACATTCAGTACTTC. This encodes CASSNSGLTKNIQYF.

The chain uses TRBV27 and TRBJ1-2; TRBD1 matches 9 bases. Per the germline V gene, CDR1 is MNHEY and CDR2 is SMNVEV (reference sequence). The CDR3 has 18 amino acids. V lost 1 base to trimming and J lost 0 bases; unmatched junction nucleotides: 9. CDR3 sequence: CASSLLRTGEGANYGYTF. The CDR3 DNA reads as TGTGCCAGCAGTTTATTAAGGACAGGGGAAGGAGCTAACTATGGCTACACCTTC.

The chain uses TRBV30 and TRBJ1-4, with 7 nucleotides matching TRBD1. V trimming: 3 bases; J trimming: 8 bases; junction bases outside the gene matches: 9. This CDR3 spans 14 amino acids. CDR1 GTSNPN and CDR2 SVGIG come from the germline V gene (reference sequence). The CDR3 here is CAWSLGQLGEKLFF. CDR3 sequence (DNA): TGTGCCTGGAGCTTGGGACAGCTCGGGGAAAAACTGTTTTTT.

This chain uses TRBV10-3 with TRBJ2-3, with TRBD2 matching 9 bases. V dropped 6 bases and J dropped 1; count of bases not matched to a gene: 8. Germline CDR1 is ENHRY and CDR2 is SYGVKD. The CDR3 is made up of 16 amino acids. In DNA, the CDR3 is TGTGCCATCAGGGCTGTCGGCGGGAGGGGCACAGATACGCAGTATTTT. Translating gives CAIRAVGGRGTDTQYF.

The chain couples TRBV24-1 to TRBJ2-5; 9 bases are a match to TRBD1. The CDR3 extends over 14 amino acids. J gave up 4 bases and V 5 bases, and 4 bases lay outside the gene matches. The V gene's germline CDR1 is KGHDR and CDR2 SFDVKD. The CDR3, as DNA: TGTGCCACCAGTGCGGGACAGGGAGTAGAGACCCAGTACTTC. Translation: CATSAGQGVETQYF.

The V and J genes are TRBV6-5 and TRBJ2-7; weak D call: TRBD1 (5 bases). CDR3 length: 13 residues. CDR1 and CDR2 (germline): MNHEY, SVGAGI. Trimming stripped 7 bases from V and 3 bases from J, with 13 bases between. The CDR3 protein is CASTQGPYYEQYF. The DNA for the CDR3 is TGTGCCAGCACTCAGGGCCCTTACTACGAGCAGTACTTC.

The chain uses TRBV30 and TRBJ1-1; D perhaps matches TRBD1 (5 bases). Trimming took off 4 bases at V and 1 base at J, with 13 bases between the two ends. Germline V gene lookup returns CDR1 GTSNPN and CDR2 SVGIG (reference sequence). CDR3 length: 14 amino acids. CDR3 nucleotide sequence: TGTGCCTGGAACCTGGGGCGGGAGAACACTGAAGCTTTCTTT. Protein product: CAWNLGRENTEAFF.

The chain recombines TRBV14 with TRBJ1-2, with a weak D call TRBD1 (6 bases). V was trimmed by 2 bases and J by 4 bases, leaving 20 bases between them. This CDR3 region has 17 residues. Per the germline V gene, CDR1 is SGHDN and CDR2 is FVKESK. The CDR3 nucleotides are TGTGCCAGCAGCCAACCCCGGGACACTCTCTCCCCCTATGGCTACACCTTC. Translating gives CASSQPRDTLSPYGYTF.

The DNA for the CDR3 is TGTGCCAGCAGCTTCGGGGACAGAAATCAGCCCCAGCATTTT. The encoded protein is CASSFGDRNQPQHF. This chain joins TRBV11-2 and TRBJ1-5; 7 bases are a match to TRBD1. Per the germline V gene, CDR1 is SGHAT and CDR2 is FQNNGV. CDR3 length: 14 amino acids. The V gene end was trimmed by 3 bases and the J gene end by 4 bases; junction bases not matched to a gene: 3.

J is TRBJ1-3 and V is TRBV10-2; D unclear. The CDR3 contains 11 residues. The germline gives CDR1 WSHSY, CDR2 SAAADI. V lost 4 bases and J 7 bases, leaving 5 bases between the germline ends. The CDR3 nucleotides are TGCGCCAGCAGTGCCATGAACACCATATATTTT. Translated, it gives CASSAMNTIYF.